These 10 T cell receptor beta chains share one sample of origin, sequenced in a study of T cell responses to AZD1222 COVID-19 vaccine. Assay: immunoSEQ multiplex PCR; the TCRdb copy retains only in-frame clones and omits some. The top ten hold under 3% of the sample, which has around 120,000 clones, about 85% seen once. The sequencing here drew on peripheral blood, taken 28 days after the second AZD1222 dose. Receptors originate from an adult who received the AZD1222 COVID-19 vaccine.

The chain links TRBV9 to TRBJ1-2, with 7 bases matching TRBD1. The length of the CDR3 is 13 residues. V was pared by 3 bases and J by 14 bases, with 13 bases of the junction left unmatched. CDR1 and CDR2 from the germline V gene are SGDLS and YYNGEE. In DNA form, the CDR3 reads TGTGCCAGCAGCGAGGGACAGCAGGGGCCCGTAACCTTC. Encoded protein: CASSEGQQGPVTF.

CDR3 loop: CASSFLDRGRLRGEKLFF. CDR3 nucleotides: TGTGCCAGCAGTTTTCTGGACAGGGGGCGCCTACGGGGTGAAAAACTGTTTTTT. The chain recombines TRBV28 with TRBJ1-4, with TRBD1 identical over 11 bases. J was trimmed by 7 bases and V by 3 bases; bases with no gene match: 13. The germline gives CDR1 MDHEN, CDR2 SYDVKM. This CDR3 has 18 residues.

The chain links TRBV2 to TRBJ1-3; D unresolved. In germline, CDR1 is SNHLY, CDR2 FYNNEI. Trimming removed 2 bases from V and 0 bases from J, with 8 bases in between. CDR3 length: 15 residues. The CDR3 DNA reads TGTGCCAGCAGTGAAAATTTTGGCTCTGGAAACACCATATATTTT. It specifies CASSENFGSGNTIYF.

CDR3: CASSSAGRDTEAFF. The CDR3 DNA reads as TGTGCCAGCAGTTCCGCCGGACGGGACACTGAAGCTTTCTTT. The chain recombines TRBV6-2 or TRBV6-3 with TRBJ1-1; no definite D call. V was trimmed by 4 bases and J by 3 bases, leaving 12 bases between them. This CDR3 comprises 14 residues. Germline assignment: CDR1 MNHEY and CDR2 SVGEGT.

CDR3 bases: TGTGCCAGCAGCCCCCCCGAGGCTCCCACCGGGGAGCTGTTTTTT. It encodes CASSPPEAPTGELFF. The J gene is TRBJ2-2, the V gene TRBV9, with D unclear. Germline lookup yields CDR1 SGDLS and CDR2 YYNGEE. The V end lost 4 bases, the J end lost 4 bases, and 14 bases lay between the germline ends. The CDR3 consists of 15 residues.

V usage is TRBV4-2 and J usage is TRBJ1-1; D not resolved. Looked up from germline, CDR1 is LGHNA and CDR2 is YNFKEQ. Trimming took 0 bases from V and 4 from J, leaving 15 bases between them. The length of the CDR3 is 16 residues. The CDR3 protein is CASSQDAWGRATEAFF. In DNA form, the CDR3 reads TGTGCCAGCAGCCAAGATGCGTGGGGTCGGGCCACTGAAGCTTTCTTT.

The rearrangement links TRBV16 to TRBJ2-1; 7 bases line up with TRBD1. This CDR3 comprises 19 residues. Trimming removed 7 bases from V and 5 bases from J; junction bases left unmatched: 23. Looked up from germline, CDR1 is KGHSY and CDR2 is FQNENV. CDR3 sequence reads: CASNFGDKAQGVSHNEQFF. The CDR3 region has the DNA TGTGCCAGCAACTTCGGGGACAAGGCCCAGGGGGTGTCCCACAATGAGCAGTTCTTC.

This chain uses TRBV10-3 with TRBJ1-1, with D unclear. V dropped 1 base and J dropped 1 base, with 4 bases sitting between them. Germline V lookup: CDR1 ENHRY, CDR2 SYGVKD. CDR3 size: 13 residues. Written as DNA, the CDR3 is TGTGCCATCAGTGAGTTGGCGAACACTGAAGCTTTCTTT. The encoded protein is CAISELANTEAFF.

The rearrangement links TRBV28 to TRBJ1-1; no definite D call. Trimming cost V 3 bases and J 1 base, with 27 bases left between them. The CDR3 length is 20 residues. CDR1 is MDHEN and CDR2 is SYDVKM in the germline V gene. This chain's CDR3 is CASSFGRAGVFEDGNTEAFF. Written as DNA, the CDR3 is TGTGCCAGCAGTTTTGGGAGGGCGGGCGTTTTCGAGGACGGGAACACTGAAGCTTTCTTT. Filled out from reference TRBV28 and TRBJ1-1, the complete variable domain reads DVKVTQSSRYLVKRTGEKVFLECVQDMDHENMFWYRQDPGLGLRLIYFSYDVKMKEKGDIPEGYSVSREKKERFSLILESASTNQTSMYLCASSFGRAGVFEDGNTEAFFGQGTRLTVV.

The V gene is TRBV12-2, the J gene TRBJ1-4. TRBV12-2 is shown as a pseudogene. The CDR3 is 15 residues long. The CDR3 DNA sequence: TGTGCAAGTCGCTTATGCTTCCCAACTAATGAAAAACTGTTTTTT. It translates to CASRLCFPTNEKLFF.